The rows below give T cell receptor beta chains drawn from one sample of a study of identical twins. MiXCR was run by TCRdb on the 5' RACE reads, yielding one entry per CDR3 protein. The repertoire consists of approximately 600,000 distinct CDR3 sequences, with 9.6% occurring once and the leading ten covering under 3.5%. These data also formed part of another study, on yellow fever vaccine responses in identical twins.

Sequenced material: PBMCs. The source of these receptors is a woman between 18 and 29 years old in good health. CDR3s include the opening cysteine and the closing phenylalanine or tryptophan. Each record gives: D gene, J gene, V gene, clone size, CDR3 protein, CDR3 DNA. D genes are given only for firm matches. Part of the rows lack a size; the others show once, few, many or a class for expanded clones.

D gene: TRBD2
J gene: TRBJ2-3
V gene: TRBV15
clone size: few
CDR3 protein: CATSAPGTSGGARTGGTQYF
CDR3 DNA: TGTGCCACCAGCGCCCCAGGGACTAGCGGGGGGGCCAGGACAGGCGGAACGCAGTATTTT

D gene: NA
J gene: TRBJ2-2
V gene: TRBV4-3
clone size: many
CDR3 protein: CATSPAGNTGELFF
CDR3 DNA: TGCGCCACCTCCCCAGCGGGGAACACCGGGGAGCTGTTTTTT

D gene: NA
J gene: TRBJ2-5
V gene: TRBV15
clone size: many
CDR3 protein: CATSRVGSAGSDF
CDR3 DNA: TGTGCCACCAGCAGAGTGGGGTCGGCAGGGAGTGACTTC

D gene: NA
J gene: TRBJ2-5
V gene: TRBV5-1
clone size: NA
CDR3 protein: CASSSIAEPQETQYF
CDR3 DNA: TGCGCCAGCAGCTCGATTGCAGAACCCCAAGAGACCCAGTACTTC

D gene: NA
J gene: TRBJ2-7
V gene: TRBV28
clone size: few
CDR3 protein: CASSLATTRYEQYF
CDR3 DNA: TGTGCCAGCAGTTTGGCGACTACTCGGTACGAGCAGTACTTC

D gene: NA
J gene: TRBJ2-2
V gene: TRBV9
clone size: NA
CDR3 protein: CASSSRTTNTGELFF
CDR3 DNA: TGTGCCAGCAGCTCGCGGACTACGAACACCGGGGAGCTGTTTTTT

D gene: TRBD2
J gene: TRBJ2-5
V gene: TRBV7-9
clone size: many
CDR3 protein: CASSSLAGGRQETQYF
CDR3 DNA: TGTGCCAGCAGCTCTCTAGCGGGAGGTCGCCAAGAGACCCAGTACTTC

D gene: NA
J gene: TRBJ2-3
V gene: TRBV7-2
clone size: many
CDR3 protein: CASRSRASTDTQYF
CDR3 DNA: TGTGCCAGCAGGAGTAGGGCTAGCACAGATACGCAGTATTTT

D gene: TRBD2
J gene: TRBJ2-5
V gene: TRBV5-1
clone size: NA
CDR3 protein: CASRDIKRGGPETQYF
CDR3 DNA: TGCGCCAGCAGAGATATTAAGCGGGGGGGTCCAGAGACCCAGTACTTC

D gene: TRBD1
J gene: TRBJ1-5
V gene: TRBV9
clone size: many
CDR3 protein: CASTKSRDRLSNQPQHF
CDR3 DNA: TGTGCCAGCACAAAAAGTCGGGACAGACTTAGCAATCAGCCCCAGCATTTT

D gene: NA
J gene: TRBJ2-3
V gene: TRBV7-2
clone size: NA
CDR3 protein: CASSPQRQSTDTQYF
CDR3 DNA: TGTGCCAGCAGTCCCCAGAGACAGAGCACAGATACGCAGTATTTT

D gene: NA
J gene: TRBJ2-5
V gene: TRBV12-3/TRBV12-4
clone size: many
CDR3 protein: CASSLMGYETQYF
CDR3 DNA: TGTGCCAGCAGTTTGATGGGTTACGAGACCCAGTACTTC

D gene: NA
J gene: TRBJ1-2
V gene: TRBV3-1
clone size: many
CDR3 protein: CASSPTRTSDYGYTF
CDR3 DNA: TGTGCCAGCAGCCCGACCCGGACATCCGATTATGGCTACACCTTC

D gene: TRBD1
J gene: TRBJ2-7
V gene: TRBV19
clone size: few
CDR3 protein: CASSIPGTAYEQYF
CDR3 DNA: TGTGCCAGTAGTATCCCCGGGACAGCCTACGAGCAGTACTTC

D gene: NA
J gene: TRBJ2-5
V gene: TRBV29-1
clone size: many
CDR3 protein: CSVTSGRQETTQYF
CDR3 DNA: TGCAGCGTTACTTCCGGCAGGCAAGAGACGACCCAGTACTTC

D gene: NA
J gene: TRBJ1-2
V gene: TRBV10-3
clone size: many
CDR3 protein: CAISESGQNLYGYTF
CDR3 DNA: TGTGCCATCAGTGAGTCAGGTCAGAACCTCTATGGCTACACCTTC

D gene: TRBD2
J gene: TRBJ2-1
V gene: TRBV9
clone size: few
CDR3 protein: CASSVGRGLAGSGGEQFF
CDR3 DNA: TGTGCCAGCAGCGTAGGCAGGGGACTAGCGGGGTCCGGGGGTGAGCAGTTCTTC

D gene: NA
J gene: TRBJ2-1
V gene: TRBV12-3/TRBV12-4
clone size: few
CDR3 protein: CASSLILGQSSYNEQFF
CDR3 DNA: TGTGCCAGCAGTTTAATATTAGGGCAGAGCTCCTACAATGAGCAGTTCTTC

D gene: NA
J gene: TRBJ2-5
V gene: TRBV6-1
clone size: NA
CDR3 protein: CASSPRDTEETQYF
CDR3 DNA: TGTGCCAGCAGCCCCCGGGACACCGAAGAGACCCAGTACTTC

D gene: NA
J gene: TRBJ2-5
V gene: TRBV29-1
clone size: many
CDR3 protein: CSVGQFQETQYF
CDR3 DNA: TGCAGCGTAGGACAATTCCAAGAGACCCAGTACTTC

D gene: TRBD2
J gene: TRBJ2-1
V gene: TRBV3-1
clone size: NA
CDR3 protein: CASSPSPDRGAYNEQFF
CDR3 DNA: TGTGCCAGCAGCCCTTCCCCTGATCGGGGGGCCTACAATGAGCAGTTCTTC

D gene: TRBD1
J gene: TRBJ2-2
V gene: TRBV10-2
clone size: many
CDR3 protein: CASSTRDRVPGELFF
CDR3 DNA: TGCGCCAGCAGCACCCGGGACAGGGTCCCCGGGGAGCTGTTTTTT

D gene: NA
J gene: TRBJ1-5
V gene: TRBV12-3/TRBV12-4
clone size: few
CDR3 protein: CASTWKSGRDQPQHF
CDR3 DNA: TGTGCCAGCACCTGGAAGAGCGGACGGGATCAGCCCCAGCATTTT

D gene: NA
J gene: TRBJ2-1
V gene: TRBV6-2/TRBV6-3
clone size: many
CDR3 protein: CASSHRDTYNEQFF
CDR3 DNA: TGTGCCAGCAGTCACCGGGACACTTACAATGAGCAGTTCTTC

D gene: NA
J gene: TRBJ2-3
V gene: TRBV20-1
clone size: NA
CDR3 protein: CSARDQQGYTDTQYF
CDR3 DNA: TGCAGTGCTAGAGATCAGCAGGGGTATACAGATACGCAGTATTTT

D gene: NA
J gene: TRBJ2-7
V gene: TRBV20-1
clone size: many
CDR3 protein: CSANLNGGFPGYEQYF
CDR3 DNA: TGCAGTGCTAACCTTAATGGGGGATTTCCTGGGTACGAGCAGTACTTC

D gene: TRBD2
J gene: TRBJ2-1
V gene: TRBV28
clone size: few
CDR3 protein: CASSSPGTRAYNEQFF
CDR3 DNA: TGTGCCAGCAGTTCTCCCGGGACTAGGGCCTACAATGAGCAGTTCTTC

D gene: NA
J gene: TRBJ2-7
V gene: TRBV7-9
clone size: once
CDR3 protein: CASSLAGSASSYEQYF
CDR3 DNA: TGTGCCAGCAGCTTAGCTGGTAGCGCAAGCTCCTACGAGCAGTACTTC

D gene: NA
J gene: TRBJ1-1
V gene: TRBV29-1
clone size: NA
CDR3 protein: CSVPLGAEAFF
CDR3 DNA: TGCAGCGTCCCACTTGGGGCTGAAGCTTTCTTT

D gene: TRBD1
J gene: TRBJ2-1
V gene: TRBV6-1
clone size: many
CDR3 protein: CASRTTGGFNEQFF
CDR3 DNA: TGTGCCAGCAGGACCACAGGGGGGTTCAATGAGCAGTTCTTC

D gene: NA
J gene: TRBJ2-7
V gene: TRBV6-2/TRBV6-3
clone size: few
CDR3 protein: CASSYSLLTESYF
CDR3 DNA: TGTGCCAGCAGTTACTCTCTCCTCACTGAATCGTACTTC

D gene: TRBD2
J gene: TRBJ2-7
V gene: TRBV29-1
clone size: many
CDR3 protein: CSVEEAGSGGSYEQYF
CDR3 DNA: TGCAGCGTTGAAGAGGCTGGCAGCGGGGGAAGCTACGAGCAGTACTTC

D gene: NA
J gene: TRBJ2-7
V gene: TRBV12-3/TRBV12-4
clone size: NA
CDR3 protein: CASSVGTDYEQYF
CDR3 DNA: TGTGCCAGCAGTGTCGGGACGGACTACGAGCAGTACTTC

D gene: NA
J gene: TRBJ2-7
V gene: TRBV11-2
clone size: NA
CDR3 protein: CASSLGGPGLYEQYF
CDR3 DNA: TGTGCCAGCAGCTTAGGGGGGCCAGGCTTGTACGAGCAGTACTTC